This T cell receptor (beta chain) was profiled in a study of lymphopenia after photon versus proton radiotherapy. Study observations and caveats: Larger post-nadir TCR diversity loss correlated inversely with survival in deceased patients. Survival link was tested only in deceased patients; proton benefit remains a possibility. Relative stability marked proton patients; photon patients lost diversity and naive cells. After lymphocyte nadir, photon-treated repertoires showed oligoclonal expansion, especially CD8+ Temra.

The germline V gene has CDR1 SGHVS and CDR2 FQNEAQ. CDR3 length equals 13 residues. Trimming took off 3 bases at V and 4 bases at J, with 7 bases between the two ends. Remarks on this clone: Its target is unknown.

Data came from immunoSEQ multiplex PCR; TCRdb stores just in-frame clones and leaves some out. The sample includes about 160,000 clones, approximately 90% of them seen just once. The specimen comprised peripheral blood, sampled from a patient treated with photon-based radiotherapy. The rearrangement links TRBV7-8 to TRBJ2-1; D is ambiguous. This receptor was taken from a middle-aged man with gastric cancer. CDR3 DNA: TGTGCCAGCAGCTTGGTACAGTACAATGAGCAGTTCTTC. It encodes CASSLVQYNEQFF.